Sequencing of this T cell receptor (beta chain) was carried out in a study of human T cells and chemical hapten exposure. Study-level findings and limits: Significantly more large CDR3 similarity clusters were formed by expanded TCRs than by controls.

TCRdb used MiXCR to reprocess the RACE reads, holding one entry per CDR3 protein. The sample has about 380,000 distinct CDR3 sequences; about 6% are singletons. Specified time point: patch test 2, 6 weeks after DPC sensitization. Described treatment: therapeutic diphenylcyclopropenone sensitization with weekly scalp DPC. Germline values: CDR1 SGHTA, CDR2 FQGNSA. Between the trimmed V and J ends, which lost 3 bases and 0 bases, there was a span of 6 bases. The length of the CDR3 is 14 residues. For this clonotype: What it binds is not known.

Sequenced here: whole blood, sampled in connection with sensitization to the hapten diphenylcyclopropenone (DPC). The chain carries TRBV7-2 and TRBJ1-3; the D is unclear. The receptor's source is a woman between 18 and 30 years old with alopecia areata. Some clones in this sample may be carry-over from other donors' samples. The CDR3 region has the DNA TGTGCCAGCAGCTTTGGAACCTCTGGAAACACCATATATTTT. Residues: CASSFGTSGNTIYF.